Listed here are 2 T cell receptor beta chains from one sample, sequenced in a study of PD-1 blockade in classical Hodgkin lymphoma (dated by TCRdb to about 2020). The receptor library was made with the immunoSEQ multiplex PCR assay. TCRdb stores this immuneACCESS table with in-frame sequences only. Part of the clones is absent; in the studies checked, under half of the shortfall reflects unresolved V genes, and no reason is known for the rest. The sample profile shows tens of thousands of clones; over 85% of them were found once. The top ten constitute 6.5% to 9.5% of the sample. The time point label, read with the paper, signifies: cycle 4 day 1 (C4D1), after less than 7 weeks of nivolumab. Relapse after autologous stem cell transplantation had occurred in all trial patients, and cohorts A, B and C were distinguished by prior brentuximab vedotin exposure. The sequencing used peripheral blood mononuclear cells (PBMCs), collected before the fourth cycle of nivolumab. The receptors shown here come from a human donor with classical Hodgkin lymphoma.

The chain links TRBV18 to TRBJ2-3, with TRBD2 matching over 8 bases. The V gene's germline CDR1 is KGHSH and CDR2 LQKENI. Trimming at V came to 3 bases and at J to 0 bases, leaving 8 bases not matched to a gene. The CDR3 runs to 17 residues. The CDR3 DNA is TGTGCCAGCTCACCCTTCAGCGGGGGCCTTAGCACAGATACGCAGTATTTT. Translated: CASSPFSGGLSTDTQYF.

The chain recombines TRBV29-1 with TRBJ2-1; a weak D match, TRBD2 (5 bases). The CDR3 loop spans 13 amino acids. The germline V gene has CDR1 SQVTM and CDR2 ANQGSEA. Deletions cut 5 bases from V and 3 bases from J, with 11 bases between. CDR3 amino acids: CSVMRGIYNEQFF. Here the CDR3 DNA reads TGCAGCGTTATGAGAGGGATCTACAATGAGCAGTTCTTC.